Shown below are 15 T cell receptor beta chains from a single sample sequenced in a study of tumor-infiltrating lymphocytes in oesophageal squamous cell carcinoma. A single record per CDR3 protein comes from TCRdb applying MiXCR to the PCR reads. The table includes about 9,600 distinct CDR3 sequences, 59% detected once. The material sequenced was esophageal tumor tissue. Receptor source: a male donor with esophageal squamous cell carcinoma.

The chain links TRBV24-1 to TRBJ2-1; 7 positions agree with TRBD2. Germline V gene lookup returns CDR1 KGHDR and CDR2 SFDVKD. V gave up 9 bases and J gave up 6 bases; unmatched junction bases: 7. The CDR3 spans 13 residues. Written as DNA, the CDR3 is TGTGCCACCGGCCTAGCGGCCTCCAATGAGCAGTTCTTC. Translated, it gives CATGLAASNEQFF.

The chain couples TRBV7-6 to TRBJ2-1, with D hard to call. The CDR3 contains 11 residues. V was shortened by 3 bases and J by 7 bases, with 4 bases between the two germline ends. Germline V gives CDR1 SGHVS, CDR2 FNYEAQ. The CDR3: CASSLENEQFF. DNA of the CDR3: TGTGCCAGCAGCTTGGAGAATGAGCAGTTCTTC. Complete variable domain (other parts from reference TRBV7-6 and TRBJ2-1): GAGVSQSPRYKVTKRGQDVALRCDPISGHVSLYWYRQALGQGPEFLTYFNYEAQQDKSGLPNDRFSAERPEGSISTLTIQRTEQRDSAMYRCASSLENEQFFGPGTRLTVL.

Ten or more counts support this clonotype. The CDR3 bases are TGCAGTGCTATGGGGTTGCTTGCGGGAGACTACAATGAGCAGTTCTTC. Protein: CSAMGLLAGDYNEQFF. The J gene is TRBJ2-1, the V gene TRBV20-1, with 7 bases identical to TRBD2. With 4 bases clipped from V and 3 bases from J, the junction kept 12 bases outside the gene matches. Germline CDR1 DFQATT, CDR2 SNEGSKA (reference sequence). This CDR3 has 16 amino acids.

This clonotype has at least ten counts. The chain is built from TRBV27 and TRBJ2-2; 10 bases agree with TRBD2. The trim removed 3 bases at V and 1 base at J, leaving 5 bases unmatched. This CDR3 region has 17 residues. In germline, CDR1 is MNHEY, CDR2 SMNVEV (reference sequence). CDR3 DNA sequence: TGTGCCAGCAGTTTTGGGGCTAGCGGGGGGAACACCGGGGAGCTGTTTTTT. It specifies CASSFGASGGNTGELFF.

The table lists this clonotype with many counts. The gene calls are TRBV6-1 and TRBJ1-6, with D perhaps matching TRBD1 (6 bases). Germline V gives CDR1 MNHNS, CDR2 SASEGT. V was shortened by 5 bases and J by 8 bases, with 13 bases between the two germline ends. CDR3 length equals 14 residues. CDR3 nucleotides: TGTGCCAGCAGTCTACAGGGTCAGGATTCACCCCTCCACTTT. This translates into CASSLQGQDSPLHF.

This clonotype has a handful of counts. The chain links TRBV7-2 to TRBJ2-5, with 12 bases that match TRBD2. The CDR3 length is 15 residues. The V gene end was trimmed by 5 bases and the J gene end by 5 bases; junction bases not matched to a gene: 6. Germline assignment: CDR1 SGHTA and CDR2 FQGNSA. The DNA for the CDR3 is TGTGCCAGCAGCCTCCAGACTAGCGGGGGCGAGACCCAGTACTTC. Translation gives CASSLQTSGGETQYF.

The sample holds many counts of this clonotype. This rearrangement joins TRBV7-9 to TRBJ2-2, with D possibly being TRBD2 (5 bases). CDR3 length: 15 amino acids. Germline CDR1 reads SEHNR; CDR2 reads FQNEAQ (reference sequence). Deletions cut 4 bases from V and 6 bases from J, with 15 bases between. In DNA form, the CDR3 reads TGTGCCAGCAGCTCCCCGGGAAAGAGGTCCGGGGAGCTGTTTTTT. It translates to CASSSPGKRSGELFF.

The CDR3 DNA is TGTGCCAGCAGCCCTCGGGCGGGACTAGCTTCCGGGGAGCTGTTTTTT. Translated: CASSPRAGLASGELFF. This sequence joins TRBV7-3 and TRBJ2-2; 9 bases match TRBD2. Germline CDR1 and CDR2: SGHTA and FQGTGA. The V segment lost 5 bases and the J segment 6 bases; nucleotides outside the gene matches: 10. The CDR3 has 16 amino acids.

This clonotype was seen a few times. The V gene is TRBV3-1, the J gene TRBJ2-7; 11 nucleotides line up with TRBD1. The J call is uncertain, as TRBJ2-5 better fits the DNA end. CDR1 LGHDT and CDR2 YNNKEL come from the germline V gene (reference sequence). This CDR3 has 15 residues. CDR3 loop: CASSGRDRGRETQYF. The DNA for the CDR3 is TGTGCCAGCAGCGGCCGGGACAGGGGGAGAGAGACCCAGTACTTC.

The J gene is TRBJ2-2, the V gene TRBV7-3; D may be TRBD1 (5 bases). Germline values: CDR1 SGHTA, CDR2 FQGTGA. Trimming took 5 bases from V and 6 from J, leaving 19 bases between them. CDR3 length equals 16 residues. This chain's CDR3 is CASSPRSGYQSGELFF. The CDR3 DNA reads TGTGCCAGCAGCCCCAGGTCAGGGTACCAGTCCGGGGAGCTGTTTTTT.

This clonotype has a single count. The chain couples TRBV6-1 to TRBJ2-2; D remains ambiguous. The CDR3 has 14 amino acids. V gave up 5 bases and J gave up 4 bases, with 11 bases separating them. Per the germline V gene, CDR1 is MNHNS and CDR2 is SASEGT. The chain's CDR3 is CASSFWRSTGELFF. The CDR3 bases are TGTGCCAGCAGTTTTTGGCGTAGCACCGGGGAGCTGTTTTTT.

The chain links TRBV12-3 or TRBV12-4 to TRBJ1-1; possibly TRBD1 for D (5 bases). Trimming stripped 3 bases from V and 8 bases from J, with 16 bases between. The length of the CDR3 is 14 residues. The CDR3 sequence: CASSLGDSSNEAFF. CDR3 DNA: TGTGCCAGCAGTTTGGGAGACAGCTCTAACGAAGCTTTCTTT.

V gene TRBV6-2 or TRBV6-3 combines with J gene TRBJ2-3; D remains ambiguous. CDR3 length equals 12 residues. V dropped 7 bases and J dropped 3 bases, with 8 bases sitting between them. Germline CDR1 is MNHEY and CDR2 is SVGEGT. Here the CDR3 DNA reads TGTGCCAGCACTAGTCGGACAGATACGCAGTATTTT. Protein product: CASTSRTDTQYF.

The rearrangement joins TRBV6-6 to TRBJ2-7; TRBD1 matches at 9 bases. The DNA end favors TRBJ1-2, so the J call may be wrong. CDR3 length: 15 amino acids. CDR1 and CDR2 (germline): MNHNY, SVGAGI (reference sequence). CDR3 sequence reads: CASREWTGANYGYTF. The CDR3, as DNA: TGTGCCAGCAGGGAGTGGACAGGGGCCAACTATGGCTACACCTTC.

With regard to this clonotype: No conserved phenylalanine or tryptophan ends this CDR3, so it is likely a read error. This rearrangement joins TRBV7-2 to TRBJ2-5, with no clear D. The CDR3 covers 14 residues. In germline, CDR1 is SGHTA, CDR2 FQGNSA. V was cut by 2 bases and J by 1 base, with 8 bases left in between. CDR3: CASSLRLSQETQYL. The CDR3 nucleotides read TGTGCCAGCAGCTTAAGACTCAGCCAAGAGACCCAGTACTTG.